This TCR beta chain was recovered during a study of long-term antiretroviral therapy in people with HIV. As to this clone: Its antigen is unknown.

This CDR3 contains 17 residues. The V gene end was trimmed by 8 bases and the J gene end by 5 bases; junction bases not matched to a gene: 9. Germline CDR1 and CDR2: ENHRY and SYGVKD. At the survey level, the v3.0 immunoSEQ assay was run. Clones were read by immunoSEQ multiplex PCR, and TCRdb kept only the in-frame ones, dropping some. The table records approximately 26,000 clones, about 81% of them present only once. Findings and caveats of the study: Whereas controls had wider CDR3 length ranges, HIV repertoires had narrower ones. Dominating the repertoire at all time points were the clones that expanded before ART. All blood samples came from the years 2004 to 2017, possibly under older ART regimens.

The receptor was derived from a man aged 45 to 65 with HIV. Sequencing was performed on unsorted PBMCs, taken 2.9 years after starting antiretroviral therapy. The chain has TRBV10-3 and TRBJ2-1; the match to TRBD2 covers 16 bases. The DNA for the CDR3 is TGTGCCATCTCCGGGACTAGCGGGGGGGCGGTGGACAATGAGCAGTTCTTC. It specifies CAISGTSGGAVDNEQFF.